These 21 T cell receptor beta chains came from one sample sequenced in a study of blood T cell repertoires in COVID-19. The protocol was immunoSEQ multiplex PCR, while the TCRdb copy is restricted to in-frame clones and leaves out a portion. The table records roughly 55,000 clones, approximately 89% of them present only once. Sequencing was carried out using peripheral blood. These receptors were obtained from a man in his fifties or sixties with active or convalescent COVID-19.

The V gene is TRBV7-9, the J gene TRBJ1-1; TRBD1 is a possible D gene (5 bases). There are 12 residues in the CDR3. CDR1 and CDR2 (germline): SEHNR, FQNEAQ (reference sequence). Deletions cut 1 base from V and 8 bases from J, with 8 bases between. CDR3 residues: CASSLGPGEAFF. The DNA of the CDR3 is TGTGCCAGCAGCTTAGGTCCAGGGGAAGCTTTCTTT.

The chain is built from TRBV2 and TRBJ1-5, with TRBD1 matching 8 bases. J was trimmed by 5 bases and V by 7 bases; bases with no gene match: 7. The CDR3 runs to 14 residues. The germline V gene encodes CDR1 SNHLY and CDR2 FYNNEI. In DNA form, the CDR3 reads TGTGCCAGCAATGGACAGGGCGGGGATCAGCCCCAGCATTTT. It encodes CASNGQGGDQPQHF.

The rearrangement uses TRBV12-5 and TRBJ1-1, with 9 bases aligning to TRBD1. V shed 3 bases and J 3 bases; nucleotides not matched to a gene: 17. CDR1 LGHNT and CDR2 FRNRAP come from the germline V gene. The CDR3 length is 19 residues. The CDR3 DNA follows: TGTGCTAGTGGTTTACAAACAGGGGGCGCAGGAATGAAGGACACTGAAGCTTTCTTT. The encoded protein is CASGLQTGGAGMKDTEAFF. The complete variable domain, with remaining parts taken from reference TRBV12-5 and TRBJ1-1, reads DARVTQTPRHKVTEMGQEVTMRCQPILGHNTVFWYRQTMMQGLELLAYFRNRAPLDDSGMPKDRFSAEMPDATLATLKIQPSEPRDSAVYFCASGLQTGGAGMKDTEAFFGQGTRLTVV.

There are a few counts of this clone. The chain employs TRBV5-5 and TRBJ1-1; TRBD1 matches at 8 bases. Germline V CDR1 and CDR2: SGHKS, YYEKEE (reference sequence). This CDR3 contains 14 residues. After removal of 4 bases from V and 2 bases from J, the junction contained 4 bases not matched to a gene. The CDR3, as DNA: TGTGCCAGCAGCCCGACAGGGGATAACACTGAAGCTTTCTTT. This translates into CASSPTGDNTEAFF.

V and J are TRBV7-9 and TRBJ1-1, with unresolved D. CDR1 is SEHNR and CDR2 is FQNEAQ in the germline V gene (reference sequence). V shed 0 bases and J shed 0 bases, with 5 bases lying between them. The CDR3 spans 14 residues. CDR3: CASSLARLNTEAFF. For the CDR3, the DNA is TGTGCCAGCAGCTTAGCCAGATTGAACACTGAAGCTTTCTTT. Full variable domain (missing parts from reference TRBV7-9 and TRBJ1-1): DTGVSQNPRHKITKRGQNVTFRCDPISEHNRLYWYRQTLGQGPEFLTYFQNEAQLEKSRLLSDRFSAERPKGSFSTLEIQRTEQGDSAMYLCASSLARLNTEAFFGQGTRLTVV.

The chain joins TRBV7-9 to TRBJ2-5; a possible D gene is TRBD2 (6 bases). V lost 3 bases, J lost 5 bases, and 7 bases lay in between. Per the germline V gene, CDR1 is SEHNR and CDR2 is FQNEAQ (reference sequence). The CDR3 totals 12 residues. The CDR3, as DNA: TGTGCCAGCAGCTTGGGACTCGAGACCCAGTACTTC. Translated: CASSLGLETQYF.

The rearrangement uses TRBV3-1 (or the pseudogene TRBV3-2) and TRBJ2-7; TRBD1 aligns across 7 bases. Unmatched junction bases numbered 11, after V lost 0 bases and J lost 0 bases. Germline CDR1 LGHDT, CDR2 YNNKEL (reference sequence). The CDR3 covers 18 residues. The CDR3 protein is CASSQEDPAGTASYEQYF. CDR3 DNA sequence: TGTGCCAGCAGCCAAGAAGATCCAGCTGGGACAGCCTCCTACGAGCAGTACTTC.

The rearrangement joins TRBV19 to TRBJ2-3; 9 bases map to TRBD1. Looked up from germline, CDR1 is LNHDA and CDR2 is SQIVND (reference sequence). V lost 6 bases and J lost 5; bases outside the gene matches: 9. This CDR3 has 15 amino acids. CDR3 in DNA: TGTGCCAGTAGCGTTCGTACAGGGGGCGTAGATACGCAGTATTTT. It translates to CASSVRTGGVDTQYF.

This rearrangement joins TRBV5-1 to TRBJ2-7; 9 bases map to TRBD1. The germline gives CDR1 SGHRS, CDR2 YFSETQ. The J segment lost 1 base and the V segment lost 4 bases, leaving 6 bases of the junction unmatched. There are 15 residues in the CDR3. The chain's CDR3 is CASSKGQGESYEQYF. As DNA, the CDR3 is TGCGCCAGCAGCAAGGGACAGGGAGAATCCTACGAGCAGTACTTC.

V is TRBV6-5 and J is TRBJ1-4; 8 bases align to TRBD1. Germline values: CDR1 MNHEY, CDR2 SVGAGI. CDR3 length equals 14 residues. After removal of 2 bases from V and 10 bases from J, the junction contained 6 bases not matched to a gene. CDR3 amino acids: CASSYGQGHRKLFF. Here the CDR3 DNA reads TGTGCCAGCAGTTACGGACAGGGCCATCGAAAACTGTTTTTT.

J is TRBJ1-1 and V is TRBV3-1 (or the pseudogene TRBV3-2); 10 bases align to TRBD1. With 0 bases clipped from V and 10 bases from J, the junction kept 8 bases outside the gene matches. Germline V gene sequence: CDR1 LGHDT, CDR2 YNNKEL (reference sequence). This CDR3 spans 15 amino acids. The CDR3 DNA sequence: TGTGCCAGCAGCCAAGACATAACGGACAGGGGGGTAGCTTTCTTT. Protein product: CASSQDITDRGVAFF.

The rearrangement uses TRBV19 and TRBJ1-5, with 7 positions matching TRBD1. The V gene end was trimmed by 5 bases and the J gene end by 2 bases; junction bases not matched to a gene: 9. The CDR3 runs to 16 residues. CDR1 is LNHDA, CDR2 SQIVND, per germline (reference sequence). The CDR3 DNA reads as TGTGCCAGTAGTGTCAAACAGGGGACGGGCAATCAGCCCCAGCATTTT. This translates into CASSVKQGTGNQPQHF.

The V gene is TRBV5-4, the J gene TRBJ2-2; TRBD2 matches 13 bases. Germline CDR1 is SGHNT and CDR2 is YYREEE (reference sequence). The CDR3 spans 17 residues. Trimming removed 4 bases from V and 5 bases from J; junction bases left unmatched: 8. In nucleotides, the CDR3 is TGTGCCAGCAGCCGGTGGGGACTAGCGGGAATGACCGGGGAGCTGTTTTTT. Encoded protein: CASSRWGLAGMTGELFF.

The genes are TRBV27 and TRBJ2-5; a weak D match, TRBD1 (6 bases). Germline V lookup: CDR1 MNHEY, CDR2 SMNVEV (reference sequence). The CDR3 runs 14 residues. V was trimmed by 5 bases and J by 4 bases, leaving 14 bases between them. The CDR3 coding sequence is TGTGCCAGCAGTAAACAGGGTCCCAGAGAGACCCAGTACTTC. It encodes CASSKQGPRETQYF.

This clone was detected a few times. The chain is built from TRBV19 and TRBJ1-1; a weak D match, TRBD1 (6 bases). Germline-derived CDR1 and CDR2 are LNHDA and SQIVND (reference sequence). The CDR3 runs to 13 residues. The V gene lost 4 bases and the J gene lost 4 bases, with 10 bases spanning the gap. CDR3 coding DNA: TGTGCCAGTAGTAACGACAGGCGCACTGAAGCTTTCTTT. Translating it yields CASSNDRRTEAFF. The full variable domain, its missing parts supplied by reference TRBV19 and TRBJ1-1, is DGGITQSPKYLFRKEGQNVTLSCEQNLNHDAMYWYRQDPGQGLRLIYYSQIVNDFQKGDIAEGYSVSREKKESFPLTVTSAQKNPTAFYLCASSNDRRTEAFFGQGTRLTVV.

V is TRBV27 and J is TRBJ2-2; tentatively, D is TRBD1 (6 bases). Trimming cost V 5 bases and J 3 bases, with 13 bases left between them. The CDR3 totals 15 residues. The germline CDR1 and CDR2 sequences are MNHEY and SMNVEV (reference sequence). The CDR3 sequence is CASSAQDRYTGELFF. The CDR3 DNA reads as TGTGCCAGCAGTGCTCAGGACAGATACACCGGGGAGCTGTTTTTT.

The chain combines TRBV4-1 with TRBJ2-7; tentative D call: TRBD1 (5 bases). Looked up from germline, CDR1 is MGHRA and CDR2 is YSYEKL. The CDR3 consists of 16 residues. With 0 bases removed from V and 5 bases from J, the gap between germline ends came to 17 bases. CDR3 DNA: TGCGCCAGCAGCCAAGATTGGGGCAGGGCGACGAACGAGCAGTACTTC. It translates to CASSQDWGRATNEQYF.

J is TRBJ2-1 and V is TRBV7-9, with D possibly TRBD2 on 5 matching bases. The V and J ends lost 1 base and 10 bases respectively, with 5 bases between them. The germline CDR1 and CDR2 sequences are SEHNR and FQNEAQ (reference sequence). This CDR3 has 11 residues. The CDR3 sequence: CASSLGGEQFF. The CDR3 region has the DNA TGTGCCAGCAGCTTAGGCGGGGAGCAGTTCTTC.

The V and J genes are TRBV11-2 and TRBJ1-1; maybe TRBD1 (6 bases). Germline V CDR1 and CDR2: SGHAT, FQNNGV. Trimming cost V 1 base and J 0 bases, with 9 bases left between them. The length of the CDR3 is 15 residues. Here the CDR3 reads CASSLGTALNTEAFF. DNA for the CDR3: TGTGCCAGCAGCTTAGGGACAGCCCTGAACACTGAAGCTTTCTTT.

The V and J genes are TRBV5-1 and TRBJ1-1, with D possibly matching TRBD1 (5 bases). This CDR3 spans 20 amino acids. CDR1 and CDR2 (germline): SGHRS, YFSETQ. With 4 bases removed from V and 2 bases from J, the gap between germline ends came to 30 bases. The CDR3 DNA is TGCGCCAGCAGCCCGGACCAGGGCCGCTTGGTTATGGGGAAAAACACTGAAGCTTTCTTT. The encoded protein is CASSPDQGRLVMGKNTEAFF.

In nucleotides, the CDR3 is TGTGCCAGCAGCCAAGCTGAGGACAGGGGGTCTGGGGCCAACGTCCTGACTTTC. As protein: CASSQAEDRGSGANVLTF. The chain joins TRBV3-1 (or the pseudogene TRBV3-2) to TRBJ2-6; 10 nucleotides align to TRBD1. Germline lookup yields CDR1 LGHDT and CDR2 YNNKEL (reference sequence). The V gene end was trimmed by 1 base and the J gene end by 1 base; junction bases not matched to a gene: 4. The CDR3 length is 18 residues.